The 9 T cell receptor beta chains below were found in one sample sequenced in a study of T cell responses to AZD1222 COVID-19 vaccine. This table comes from immunoSEQ multiplex PCR, and its TCRdb copy is limited to in-frame clones, with some not included. The sample holds approximately 150,000 clones, 92% seen once. Specimen: peripheral blood, collected on day 0 of MenACWY control vaccination. The origin of the receptors is an adult in good health.

The chain employs TRBV7-9 and TRBJ2-5; 14 bases line up with TRBD2. Trimming at V came to 5 bases and at J to 2 bases, leaving 7 bases not matched to a gene. The CDR3 runs 17 residues. Germline V gives CDR1 SEHNR, CDR2 FQNEAQ (reference sequence). In DNA form, the CDR3 reads TGTGCCAGCAGCGGACGGACTAGCGGGAGGTATCAAGAGACCCAGTACTTC. It translates to CASSGRTSGRYQETQYF.

In nucleotides, the CDR3 is TGTGCCAACGGGAAGGAAGGGTGCGAGCAGTACTTC. This sequence encodes CANGKEGCEQYF. V is TRBV27 and J is TRBJ2-7; D perhaps matches TRBD2 (5 bases). This CDR3 is 12 amino acids long. Looked up from germline, CDR1 is MNHEY and CDR2 is SMNVEV (reference sequence). Trimming cost V 10 bases and J 6 bases, with 16 bases left between them.

The chain links TRBV18 to TRBJ2-5; TRBD2 agrees at 10 bases. J was trimmed by 1 base and V by 9 bases; bases with no gene match: 5. This CDR3 contains 14 residues. Germline V lookup: CDR1 KGHSH, CDR2 LQKENI. CDR3 nucleotides: TGTGCCAGTGAGACTAGCGGGCTCCAAGAGACCCAGTACTTC. This codes for CASETSGLQETQYF.

This rearrangement joins TRBV9 to TRBJ2-4; 12 positions match TRBD1. Trimming took 4 bases from V and 10 from J; bases not matched to a gene: 6. Looked up from germline, CDR1 is SGDLS and CDR2 is YYNGEE. The CDR3 has 14 amino acids. The CDR3 sequence: CASSLGQGAPIQYF. For the CDR3, the DNA is TGTGCCAGCAGCCTGGGACAGGGGGCACCTATTCAGTACTTC.

The V gene is TRBV15, the J gene TRBJ2-7, with unresolved D. Trimming pared 0 bases from V and 6 bases from J, leaving 3 bases between. The CDR3 has 11 residues. CDR1 and CDR2 from the germline V gene are LNHNV and YYDKDF (reference sequence). In DNA, the CDR3 is TGTGCCACCAGCAGAGATAGCGAGCAGTACTTC. This encodes CATSRDSEQYF.

The J gene is TRBJ1-1, the V gene TRBV19; maybe TRBD1 (5 bases). Germline-derived CDR1 and CDR2 are LNHDA and SQIVND (reference sequence). Trimming took off 7 bases at V and 8 bases at J, with 26 bases between the two ends. The CDR3 loop spans 16 amino acids. CDR3 DNA sequence: TGTGCCAGTACCGAACCGACGGGGAGGGGTCGACCCGAAGCTTTCTTT. Protein product: CASTEPTGRGRPEAFF.

The gene calls are TRBV19 and TRBJ1-1, with D perhaps TRBD1 (5 bases). Germline-derived CDR1 and CDR2 are LNHDA and SQIVND (reference sequence). The CDR3 loop spans 14 amino acids. V was clipped by 5 bases and J by 1 base, with 11 bases between them. CDR3 sequence reads: CASSARERNTEAFF. The CDR3 DNA reads as TGTGCCAGTAGTGCCAGGGAGAGGAACACTGAAGCTTTCTTT.

The V gene is TRBV6-5, the J gene TRBJ1-1; D is unresolved. The CDR3 extends over 13 amino acids. Germline assignment: CDR1 MNHEY and CDR2 SVGAGI. The V end was cut by 7 bases, the J end by 5 bases, with 14 bases between. In DNA, the CDR3 is TGTGCCAGCATGCGCCCCGGAGCGACTGAAGCTTTCTTT. This encodes CASMRPGATEAFF.

This clone appeared once. V gene TRBV19 combines with J gene TRBJ1-5, with D perhaps TRBD1 (6 bases). Germline assignment: CDR1 LNHDA and CDR2 SQIVND (reference sequence). The CDR3 sequence is 16 residues long. The ends were cut back, 5 bases at V and 7 bases at J, with 21 bases in the middle. CDR3 DNA: TGTGCCAGTAGTTCCGGCCCAGGGGAGGGAGGGCAGCCCCAGCATTTT. Translating it yields CASSSGPGEGGQPQHF.